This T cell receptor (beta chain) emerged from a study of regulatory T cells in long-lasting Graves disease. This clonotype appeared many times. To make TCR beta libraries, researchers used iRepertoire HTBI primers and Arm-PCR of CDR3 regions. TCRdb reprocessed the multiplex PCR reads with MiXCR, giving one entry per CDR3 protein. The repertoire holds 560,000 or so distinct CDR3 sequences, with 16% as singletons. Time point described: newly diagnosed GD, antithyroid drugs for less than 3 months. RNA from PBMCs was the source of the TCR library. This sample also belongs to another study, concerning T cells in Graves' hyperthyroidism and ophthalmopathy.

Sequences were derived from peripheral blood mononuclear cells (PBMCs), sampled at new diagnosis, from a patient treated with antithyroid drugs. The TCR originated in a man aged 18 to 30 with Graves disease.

The CDR3 region has the DNA TGTGCCAGCAGTGCTGGGGGCCCCGCGAGGGTCACTGAAGCTTTCTTT. Translation gives CASSAGGPARVTEAFF. The rearrangement joins TRBV2 to TRBJ1-1; tentative D call: TRBD1 (6 bases). V dropped 4 bases and J dropped 4 bases, with 19 bases sitting between them. CDR3 length equals 16 residues. Germline V gene lookup returns CDR1 SNHLY and CDR2 FYNNEI.